These T cell receptor beta chains were read from a single sample in a study of glioma-infiltrating T cells. Each CDR3 protein gets one entry after TCRdb re-called the multiplex PCR reads with MiXCR. The data contain about 44,000 distinct CDR3 sequences, more than 20% of them singletons. Material for sequencing was glioma tissue, nonneoplastic brain tissue, or PBMCs (not recorded which). The receptor source for this set is a human donor with low-grade glioma or glioblastoma, undergoing nonglioma brain surgery, or in good health (not recorded which). Both conserved end residues are part of each CDR3. D genes are given only for firm matches. A clone size is listed for some rows: how often the clone was seen (once, few, many), or a class if it is expanded.

j_gene: TRBJ2-7
v_gene: TRBV5-1
abundance: .
d_gene: .
CDR3aa: CASSLGRSCEQYF
CDR3nt: TGCGCCAGCAGCTTGGGTAGGTCCTGCGAGCAGTACTTC

j_gene: TRBJ2-5
v_gene: TRBV11-3
abundance: .
d_gene: TRBD2
CDR3aa: CASSPTGTSGETQYF
CDR3nt: TGTGCCAGCAGCCCGACCGGGACTAGTGGAGAGACCCAGTACTTC

j_gene: TRBJ2-7
v_gene: TRBV7-6
abundance: many
d_gene: .
CDR3aa: CASSPRGAEQYF
CDR3nt: TGTGCCAGCAGCCCCCGTGGTGCAGAGCAGTACTTC

j_gene: TRBJ2-5
v_gene: TRBV20-1
abundance: many
d_gene: .
CDR3aa: CSARDIRDHQETQYF
CDR3nt: TGCAGTGCTAGAGACATTAGGGACCACCAAGAGACCCAGTACTTC

j_gene: TRBJ1-5
v_gene: TRBV12-3/TRBV12-4
abundance: few
d_gene: .
CDR3aa: CASSSGGGYQPQHF
CDR3nt: TGTGCCAGCAGTTCTGGGGGAGGATACCAGCCCCAGCATTTT

j_gene: TRBJ2-7
v_gene: TRBV12-3/TRBV12-4
abundance: many
d_gene: .
CDR3aa: CASSSGTTLGEQYF
CDR3nt: TGTGCCAGCAGTTCCGGGACGACGTTGGGGGAGCAGTACTTC

j_gene: TRBJ2-1
v_gene: TRBV4-3
abundance: many
d_gene: .
CDR3aa: CASSQAQTEYNEQFF
CDR3nt: TGCGCCAGCAGCCAAGCCCAGACTGAATACAATGAGCAGTTCTTC

j_gene: TRBJ2-1
v_gene: TRBV5-4
abundance: .
d_gene: .
CDR3aa: CASSLNRNNEQFF
CDR3nt: TGTGCCAGCAGCTTGAACAGGAACAATGAGCAGTTCTTC

j_gene: TRBJ2-7
v_gene: TRBV7-9
abundance: many
d_gene: .
CDR3aa: CASSSEQDYEQYF
CDR3nt: TGTGCCAGCAGCTCAGAACAGGACTACGAGCAGTACTTC

j_gene: TRBJ1-5
v_gene: TRBV20-1
abundance: many
d_gene: .
CDR3aa: CRFKQGNDNQPQHF
CDR3nt: TGCAGGTTTAAACAGGGTAATGACAATCAGCCCCAGCATTTT

j_gene: TRBJ1-6
v_gene: TRBV2
abundance: many
d_gene: TRBD1
CDR3aa: CASRGQGAYNSPLHF
CDR3nt: TGTGCCAGCAGGGGACAGGGGGCCTATAATTCACCCCTCCACTTT